A single sample is the source of the 20 T cell receptor delta chains below, sequenced in a study of Vδ1+ human thymocytes. Overall study results and limits: Thymic TRG and TRD repertoires appeared highly polyclonal.

Sequences come from RNA converted to cDNA by reverse transcription. Multiplex PCR used pooled V-gene forward primers and a constant-region reverse primer to amplify CDR3s. TCRdb reapplied CATT to the multiplex PCR reads. The data contain about 50,000 delta-chain clones, more than 13% of them singletons. Their antigens are not known. Sequencing was carried out using Vdelta1+ gamma-delta thymocytes from the thymus. Subset denoted: FACS-sorted CD3+ TCRalphabeta- TCRVdelta1+ TCRVdelta2- thymocytes. These receptors were obtained from a girl in the first two years of life who had congenital heart surgery.

The sample holds a few counts of this clone. The chain recombines TRDV1 with TRDJ1; D remains ambiguous. Trimming took 1 base from V and 0 from J, leaving 24 bases between them. The germline CDR1 and CDR2 sequences are TSWWSYY and QGS. This CDR3 is 20 amino acids long. The CDR3 nucleotides read TGTGCTCTTGGGGAACCTCCCGGATTTTCCGCTTTACCGAACACCGATAAACTCATCTTT. Protein sequence: CALGEPPGFSALPNTDKLIF.

The chain couples TRDV1 to TRDJ1; 9 bases fit TRDD2. Germline trimming cut 5 bases from V and 0 bases from J; bases unmatched to any gene: 19. The CDR3 consists of 20 residues. The germline V gene has CDR1 TSWWSYY and CDR2 QGS. CDR3 DNA: TGTGCTCTTGGGCCAATCCCTTCCTACTATCCGGGGAAGTACACCGATAAACTCATCTTT. It translates to CALGPIPSYYPGKYTDKLIF.

This clone was counted between two and nine times. The chain has TRDV1 and TRDJ1; 7 bases map to TRDD2. CDR3 length: 19 residues. Per the germline V gene, CDR1 is TSWWSYY and CDR2 is QGS. The trim removed 4 bases at V and 2 bases at J, leaving 19 bases unmatched. The DNA of the CDR3 is TGTGCTCTTGGGGTCCCTGAAGGCTTTCCTACGGACTGTACCGATAAACTCATCTTT. Translation: CALGVPEGFPTDCTDKLIF.

This clone was recorded only once. This chain links TRDV1 with TRDJ1; TRDD3 matches 11 bases. The V segment lost 0 bases and the J segment 1 base; nucleotides outside the gene matches: 25. Germline V gene data show CDR1 as TSWWSYY and CDR2 as QGS. The CDR3 extends over 24 amino acids. The CDR3 loop reads CALGELRAPTLLYWGILSTDKLIF. DNA for the CDR3: TGTGCTCTTGGGGAACTTCGAGCTCCTACGCTATTATACTGGGGGATATTAAGCACCGATAAACTCATCTTT.

This clone appeared a few times. The chain links TRDV1 to TRDJ1; 13 bases map to TRDD3. The CDR3 is made up of 23 amino acids. V lost 0 bases to trimming and J lost 0 bases; unmatched junction nucleotides: 19. In germline, CDR1 is TSWWSYY, CDR2 QGS. This CDR3 reads CALGELGYSGGTGGYGYTDKLIF. Written as DNA, the CDR3 is TGTGCTCTTGGGGAACTTGGCTACTCCGGGGGTACTGGGGGATACGGGTACACCGATAAACTCATCTTT.

About this clone: One end of the junction fails to match germline, which may point to a read error. The chain has TRDV1 and TRDJ1, with 7 bases identical to TRDD3. CDR3 size: 19 residues. Germline CDR1 is TSWWSYY and CDR2 is QGS. In DNA, the CDR3 is TGTGCTCTTGGGGAGTGGGTTGCCTGCGCGGGGGATCACACCGATAAGCTCATCTTT. Protein: CALGEWVACAGDHTDKLIF.

As regards this clone: Other DNA sequences from this sample encode an identical CDR3 as well. The chain carries TRDV1 and TRDJ1; no definite D call. V lost 0 bases and J lost 0, with 14 bases in between. CDR3 size: 17 residues. From germline, CDR1 is TSWWSYY and CDR2 QGS. The CDR3 spells CALGELIMTSHTDKLIF. The CDR3 coding sequence is TGTGCTCTTGGGGAACTTATCATGACCTCCCACACCGATAAACTCATCTTT.

Although no V gene was called, TRDJ1 is the J gene. CDR3 length equals 11 residues. The CDR3 DNA follows: TGTGCAACGACCCCCACCGATAAACTCATCTTT. As protein: CATTPTDKLIF.

By share of the sample, this clone is medium-sized. This specimen includes other DNA sequences encoding the same CDR3. V is TRDV2 and J is TRDJ1; TRDD3 matches 7 bases. The ends lost 0 bases at V and 10 bases at J; junction bases unmatched: 16. This CDR3 is built from 16 residues. The germline V gene has CDR1 GEAIGNYY and CDR2 EKD. The CDR3 sequence: CACDTEKSGDKLRLIF. Written as DNA, the CDR3 is TGTGCCTGTGACACCGAGAAGTCTGGGGATAAGCTGCGACTCATCTTT.

This clone was recorded a few times. J is TRDJ1 and V is TRDV1, with TRDD3 matching 8 bases. Trimming at V came to 1 base and at J to 4 bases, leaving 11 bases not matched to a gene. Germline V lookup: CDR1 TSWWSYY, CDR2 QGS. The CDR3 totals 17 residues. CDR3 sequence (DNA): TGTGCTCTTGGGGAACGAGGATGGGGGATGGAGGTCGATAAACTCATCTTT. Translation: CALGERGWGMEVDKLIF.

The gene calls are TRDV1 and TRDJ1, with 7 bases fitting TRDD3. CDR3 length: 23 residues. V gave up 3 bases and J gave up 0 bases; unmatched junction bases: 28. Germline V lookup: CDR1 TSWWSYY, CDR2 QGS. The CDR3 DNA reads as TGTGCTCTTGGGGACCAAGGGGTGCTAGTACCGACTGGGGTGCCACCTTACACCGATAAACTCATCTTT. This sequence encodes CALGDQGVLVPTGVPPYTDKLIF.

This rearrangement joins TRDV1 to TRDJ1; D is unresolved. Germline V gene sequence: CDR1 TSWWSYY, CDR2 QGS. This CDR3 is built from 15 residues. Trimming shortened V by 4 bases and J by 0 bases, and 12 bases separated the two germline ends. CDR3 amino acids: CALGVLDSYTDKLIF. The CDR3 coding sequence is TGTGCTCTTGGGGTACTAGATTCGTACACCGATAAACTCATCTTT.

The chain couples TRDV1 to TRDJ1; 8 nucleotides line up with TRDD3. The V and J ends lost 0 bases and 0 bases, in that order; junction bases with no gene match: 27. Germline V CDR1 and CDR2: TSWWSYY, QGS. The CDR3 extends over 24 amino acids. The CDR3 protein is CALGELDPAGDRGIGRSYTDKLIF. DNA for the CDR3: TGTGCTCTTGGGGAACTAGATCCCGCTGGGGACCGGGGGATAGGCCGCTCGTACACCGATAAACTCATCTTT.

This clone has a handful of counts. This rearrangement joins TRDV1 to TRDJ1; 8 nucleotides match TRDD3. CDR1 is TSWWSYY, CDR2 QGS, per germline. CDR3 length: 20 amino acids. V shed 2 bases, J shed 1 base, and the junction held 18 bases outside the gene matches. CDR3 loop: CALGEMISWGYKGPTDKLIF. The CDR3, as DNA: TGTGCTCTTGGGGAAATGATTTCTTGGGGATACAAGGGGCCCACCGATAAACTCATCTTT.

This chain connects TRDV1 to TRDJ1, with a possible D match to TRDD3 (5 bases). The V gene's germline CDR1 is TSWWSYY and CDR2 QGS. This CDR3 has 19 residues. V lost 3 bases and J 4 bases, leaving 27 bases between the germline ends. The CDR3 DNA reads TGTGCTCTTGGGGAGATAACCAGGGGTAAGGGATGCGGCGGCGATAAACTCATCTTT. Its translation is CALGEITRGKGCGGDKLIF.

The V gene is TRDV1, the J gene TRDJ1; 7 bases map to TRDD3. CDR1 and CDR2 (germline): TSWWSYY, QGS. The V segment lost 3 bases and the J segment 3 bases; nucleotides outside the gene matches: 4. This CDR3 is 14 amino acids long. CDR3 coding DNA: TGTGCTCTTGGGGACCGGGGGGATCCCGATAAACTCATCTTT. It encodes CALGDRGDPDKLIF.

The chain couples TRDV1 to TRDJ1; 9 nucleotides agree with TRDD3. Germline V gives CDR1 TSWWSYY, CDR2 QGS. With 5 bases clipped from V and 2 bases from J, the junction kept 18 bases outside the gene matches. This CDR3 is built from 19 residues. CDR3 DNA sequence: TGTGCTCTTGGGAAGGGTATAACGGAGGTGGGGGATAAGACCGATAAACTCATCTTT. Encoded protein: CALGKGITEVGDKTDKLIF.

This chain links TRDV1 with TRDJ1; 10 bases are shared with TRDD3. The CDR3 consists of 20 residues. Germline lookup yields CDR1 TSWWSYY and CDR2 QGS. Trimming cost V 4 bases and J 1 base; bases outside gene matches: 18. The CDR3 DNA follows: TGTGCTCTTGGGGGCCTACTTCTTTCCACTGGGGGATCTATCACCGATAAACTCATCTTT. Protein product: CALGGLLLSTGGSITDKLIF.

This clone was counted between two and nine times. The chain links TRDV1 to TRDJ1; 7 bases map to TRDD3. Germline CDR1 TSWWSYY, CDR2 QGS. This CDR3 has 18 amino acids. V lost 5 bases, J lost 0 bases, and 15 bases stayed unmatched. The CDR3: CALGPTFATGVYTDKLIF. As DNA, the CDR3 is TGTGCTCTTGGGCCGACTTTTGCTACTGGGGTCTACACCGATAAACTCATCTTT.

The J gene is TRDJ1, the V gene TRDV1; D uncertain. The CDR3 length is 17 residues. V lost 2 bases to trimming and J lost 0 bases, with 16 bases between them. Per germline, CDR1 TSWWSYY and CDR2 QGS. CDR3 sequence: CALGEENPSPYTDKLIF. The CDR3, as DNA: TGTGCTCTTGGGGAAGAGAACCCCTCCCCGTACACCGATAAACTCATCTTT.